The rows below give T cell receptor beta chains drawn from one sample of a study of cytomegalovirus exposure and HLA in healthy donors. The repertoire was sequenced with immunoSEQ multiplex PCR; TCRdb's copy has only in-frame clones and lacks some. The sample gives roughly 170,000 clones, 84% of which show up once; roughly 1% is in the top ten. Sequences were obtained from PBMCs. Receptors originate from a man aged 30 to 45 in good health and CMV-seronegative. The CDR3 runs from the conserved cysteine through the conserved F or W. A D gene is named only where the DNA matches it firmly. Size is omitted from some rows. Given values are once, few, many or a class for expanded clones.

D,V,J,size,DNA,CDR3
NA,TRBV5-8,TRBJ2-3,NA,TGTGCCAGCAGCTTGGCCCTTAGCACAGATACGCAGTATTTT,CASSLALSTDTQYF
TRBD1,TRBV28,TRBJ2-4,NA,TGTGCCAGCAGTCCAAACTCCGGGACAGGTGACATTCAGTACTTC,CASSPNSGTGDIQYF
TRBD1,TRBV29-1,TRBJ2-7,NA,TGCAGCGTTGAAGGGAGACAGGGGGCGAACGAGCAGTACTTC,CSVEGRQGANEQYF
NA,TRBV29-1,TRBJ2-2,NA,TGCAGCGGTGACATCAGGGGTACCGGGGAGCTGTTTTTT,CSGDIRGTGELFF
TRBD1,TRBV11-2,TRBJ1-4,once,TGTGCCAGCAGCTTCGAGACAGGGTTCGGTGAAAAACTGTTTTTT,CASSFETGFGEKLFF
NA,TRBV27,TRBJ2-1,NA,TGTGCCAGCAGCCACTACAATGGGCAGTTCTTC,CASSHYNGQFF
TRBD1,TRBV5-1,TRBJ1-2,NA,TGCGCCAGCAGCTTGGAACAGGGGTTCTATGGCTACACCTTC,CASSLEQGFYGYTF
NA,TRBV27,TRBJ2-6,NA,TGTGCCAGCAGTCCCAGGAAGGTCTCTGGGGCCAACGTCCTGACTTTC,CASSPRKVSGANVLTF
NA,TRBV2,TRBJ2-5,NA,TGTGCCAGCACGTTGGACAAGTGGGCCCAGTACTTC,CASTLDKWAQYF
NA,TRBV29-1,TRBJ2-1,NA,TGCAGCGTTGAAGTGGCTGGTAGCGGTATTACCAATGAGCAGTTCTTC,CSVEVAGSGITNEQFF
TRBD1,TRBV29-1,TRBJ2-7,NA,TGCAGCGTGGAAGACAGGGCGCTCTCCTACGAGCAGTACTTC,CSVEDRALSYEQYF
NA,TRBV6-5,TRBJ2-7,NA,TGTGCCAGCAGTCATCCCGGGGCCTACGAGCAGTACTTC,CASSHPGAYEQYF
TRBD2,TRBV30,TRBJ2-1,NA,TGTGCCTGGAGTGTGGGAGCGGGAGTAGTGAATGAGCAGTTCTTC,CAWSVGAGVVNEQFF
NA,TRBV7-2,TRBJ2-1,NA,TGTGCCAGCAGCTTAGGGTTCGGGGACATACAAGGCTCGCAGTTCTTC,CASSLGFGDIQGSQFF
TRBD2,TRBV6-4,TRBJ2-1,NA,TGTGCCAGCAGTGAATCGGTAGCGGGAGTGGGGAATGAGCAGTTCTTC,CASSESVAGVGNEQFF
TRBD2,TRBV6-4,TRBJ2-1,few,TGTGCCAGCAGTGGGACTAGCAGCAATGAGCAGTTCTTC,CASSGTSSNEQFF
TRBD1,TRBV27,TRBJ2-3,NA,TGTGCCAGCAGTTCCGACAGGGGGCGAAGGACAGATACGCAGTATTTT,CASSSDRGRRTDTQYF
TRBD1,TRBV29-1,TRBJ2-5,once,TGCAGCGTCGACAGGGGGCGGGAGACCCAGTACTTC,CSVDRGRETQYF
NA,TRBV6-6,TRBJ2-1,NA,TGTGCCAGCAGTTACATGTCAACCTACTCCAATGAGCAGTTCTTC,CASSYMSTYSNEQFF
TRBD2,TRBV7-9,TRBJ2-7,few,TGTGCCAGCAGCTACACCCGACTAGCGGGAGCTCCCTACGAGCAGTACTTC,CASSYTRLAGAPYEQYF
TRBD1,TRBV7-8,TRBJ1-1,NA,TGTGCCAGCAGCTTACGGACAGGGGCCGGGTGGACTGAAGCTTTCTTT,CASSLRTGAGWTEAFF
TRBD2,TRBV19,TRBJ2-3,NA,TGTGCCAGTAGTTCCGGACTAGCGGGGACCACAGATACGCAGTATTTT,CASSSGLAGTTDTQYF
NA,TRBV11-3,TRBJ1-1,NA,TGTGCCAGCAGTCGAACAGTAAACACTGAAGCTTTCTTT,CASSRTVNTEAFF
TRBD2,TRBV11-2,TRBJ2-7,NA,TGTGCCAGCAGCGCCTTAGCGGGGTCACACGGCGAGCAGTACTTC,CASSALAGSHGEQYF
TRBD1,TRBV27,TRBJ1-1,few,TGTGCCAGCAGTGCCAGGGGGTCCACTGAAGCTTTCTTT,CASSARGSTEAFF
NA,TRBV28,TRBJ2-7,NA,TGTGCCAGCCTAGACCCACGGACCTACGAGCAGTACTTC,CASLDPRTYEQYF
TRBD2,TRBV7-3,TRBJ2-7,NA,TGTGCCAGCAGCTTAAGATTGGGACTAGCGGGAGCCCGGGACTACGAGCAGTACTTC,CASSLRLGLAGARDYEQYF
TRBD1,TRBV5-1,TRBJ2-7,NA,TGCGCCAGCAGCTTGCCCAGGGGTGGTCAGGGACAGGAGCAGTACTTC,CASSLPRGGQGQEQYF
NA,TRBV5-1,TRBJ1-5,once,TGCGCCAGCAGCTTGGCGGCAGGAGGAGGCCAGCCCCAGCATTTT,CASSLAAGGGQPQHF
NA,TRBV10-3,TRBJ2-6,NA,TGTGCCATCAGTACGTCAGGGTCTGGGGCCAACGTCCTGACTTTC,CAISTSGSGANVLTF
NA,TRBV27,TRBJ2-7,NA,TGTGCCAGCTCCCTGAGAGGTCTAGAGTCCTACGAGCAGTACTTC,CASSLRGLESYEQYF
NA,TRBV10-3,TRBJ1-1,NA,TGTGCCATCAGTGAGGCCTGGGACACAGCTGAAGCTTTCTTT,CAISEAWDTAEAFF
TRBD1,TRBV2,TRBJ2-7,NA,TGTGCCAGCAGCCGACAGGGGGGCTCATCCTACGAGCAGTACTTC,CASSRQGGSSYEQYF
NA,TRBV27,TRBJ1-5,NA,TGTGCCAGCAGTTCGGAGAGAAATCAGCCCCAGCATTTT,CASSSERNQPQHF
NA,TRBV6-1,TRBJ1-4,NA,TGTGCCAGCAGTGAAGCGGTGGTAGGACACCGCGAAAAACTGTTTTTT,CASSEAVVGHREKLFF
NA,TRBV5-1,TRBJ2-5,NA,TGCGCCAGCAGCTTGAGCGGGACACCCCAAGAGACCCAGTACTTC,CASSLSGTPQETQYF
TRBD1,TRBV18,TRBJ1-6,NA,TGTGCCAGCTCAGGGACAGGGAATTCACCCCTCCACTTT,CASSGTGNSPLHF
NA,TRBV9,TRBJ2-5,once,TGTGCCAGCAGCGTAGGGTACCAGCAAGAGACCCAGTACTTC,CASSVGYQQETQYF
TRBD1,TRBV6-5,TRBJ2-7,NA,TGTGCCAGCAGTTACGGCGGGACAGGATCCTACGAGCAGTACTTC,CASSYGGTGSYEQYF
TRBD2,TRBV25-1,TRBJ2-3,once,TGTGCCAGCAGTGTAACGGGGAGAAGCGGGGGGGCAGATACGCAGTATTTT,CASSVTGRSGGADTQYF